The T cell receptor beta chain described here comes from a study of blood T cells in healthy people across ages. Study observations and caveats: Whereas aged donors had fewer naive CD4+ cells, long-lived donors had more of them and higher diversity.

The CDR3 contains 15 residues. CDR1 LGHNA and CDR2 YNFKEQ come from the germline V gene. V lost 2 bases to trimming and J lost 2 bases, with 10 bases between them. The use of a sample-barcoded 5' primer and a J-beta primer mix characterized a second PCR of roughly 6 to 11 cycles. One entry per CDR3 protein results from TCRdb running MiXCR on the 5' RACE reads. The data hold some 1,000,000 distinct CDR3 sequences, with approximately 25% observed a single time. In the case of this clonotype: The target antigen is unknown.

These data are also associated with another study on T cells of mothers and their children. This second study notes: Sample barcodes and 2-4 random nucleotides were added by the M1S primer of the second PCR.

The gene calls are TRBV4-2 and TRBJ1-5; the D is unclear. The sample comprised blood. This TCR was sampled from a girl aged 2 to 9 in good health. For the CDR3, the DNA is TGTGCCAGCAGCCAACAAGAGGGTGGCAATCAGCCCCAGCATTTT. It codes for CASSQQEGGNQPQHF.